This T cell receptor beta chain was profiled in a study of blood T cell repertoires in COVID-19 (TCRdb year 2020). Study-level background: Samples covering the acute and convalescent phases of COVID-19 were provided by collaborators in the United States, Italy and Spain. The material from the prospective study consisted of cDNA or gDNA derived from T cells, B-cell-depleted T cells, or PBMCs. The dataset comprised deeply sampled blood TCRbeta repertoires from subjects exposed to, actively infected with, or recovered from COVID-19. The repertoires were released in a freely available public database intended as a resource for research on the immune response to SARS-CoV-2. Samples came from the ongoing ImmuneRACE study (first 160 participants) plus 1,254 subjects from 6 global collaborators. A de-identified subject ID, COVID-19 status, age in years and sex were almost always included in the sample metadata. Where HLA class I and class II types were available, the types were taken from metadata supplied by the sample provider, not from assay-based typing.

A word on this clone: Its target antigen remains unknown. Base-call qualities are not available, and no considerably larger clone is one nucleotide away.

Measured from the cysteine to the phenylalanine, the CDR3 is 14 residues long. Only the CDR3 portion is preserved as DNA: 42 bases, with reading frame beginning at the first base. Study-level results and caveats: The quantity of clinical and demographic metadata differed by source and by participant and was supplied without curation.

Each collaborating institution followed its own protocols to collect whole blood in K2EDTA tubes. For TCRbeta analysis, collaborators shipped samples as frozen whole blood, isolated PBMCs, or DNA extracted from either of those sample types. TCRbeta CDR3 regions were amplified from genomic DNA by means of the immunoSEQ Assay, a bias-controlled multiplex PCR. The paper's processing steps were these. The number of nucleated cells in each sample was estimated by amplification of reference gene primers within the assay. To quantify the absolute abundance of each unique TCRbeta CDR3 rearrangement, sequence reads were collapsed and filtered. Productive Simpson clonality was computed per sample as the square root of Simpson's diversity index over productive rearrangements. TCRdb took this table from immuneACCESS and kept in-frame rearrangements with V and J called. Such tables lack part of the clones; where checked against another copy, unresolved V genes explain under half of the gap, and the rest is unexplained. V and J calls and clone size are those listed in that table; D and trimming were worked out from the DNA. The sample table holds roughly 180,000 clones, of which about 88% were seen once. Over 0.85% of the sample belongs to the ten largest clones.

The chain couples TRBV21-1 to TRBJ2-5; the table gives TRBD1 as D, unverified against the DNA. TRBV21-1 is tagged as a pseudogene. The origin of this receptor is a young man with acute or convalescent COVID-19. Sequences were obtained from peripheral blood. The CDR3 protein: CASSKTGDQETQYF. The DNA sequence reads TGTGCCAGCAGCAAGACAGGGGACCAAGAGACCCAGTACTTC.